This T cell receptor (beta chain) was retrieved from a study of PD-1 blockade in classical Hodgkin lymphoma. V dropped 4 bases and J dropped 5 bases, with 11 bases sitting between them. The CDR3 spans 14 residues. The germline CDR1 and CDR2 sequences are SEHNR and FQNEAQ (reference sequence). Relapse after autologous stem cell transplantation occurred in every patient, and brentuximab vedotin exposure varied. Concerning this clone: The antigen is not known.

TCRdb keeps only in-frame clones here, not all; method: immunoSEQ multiplex PCR. The data hold 31,000 or so clones, with around 71% observed a single time. Broader study findings: Patients who responded completely had about the same baseline diversity as newly diagnosed patients. The causes of the repertoire differences, possibly disease activity or prior therapy, remain undefined. Reported findings placed baseline TCR diversity lower in newly diagnosed patients (compared with healthy donors). In CD4+ cells, TCR diversity went up significantly by C4D1, but in CD8+ cells it did not.

This specimen was peripheral blood mononuclear cells (PBMCs), taken before the second cycle of nivolumab. This receptor was identified in a human donor with classical Hodgkin lymphoma. The rearrangement uses TRBV7-9 and TRBJ1-4; D gene ambiguous. The chain's CDR3 is CASSSLGGNEKLFF. The CDR3 DNA is TGTGCCAGCAGCTCCTTGGGCGGGAATGAAAAACTGTTTTTT.